The clone carrying this T cell receptor (beta chain) was detected only a few times. The antigen remains undetermined. These data come from a study of TIL therapy for anti-PD-1-resistant metastatic lung cancer. This sample's time point: pre-treatment sample, taken before nivolumab and TIL therapy. General study findings and limits: Treatment-naive, never-smoker and oncogene-addicted patients were overrepresented in this highly selected cohort.

CDR1 is SNHLY and CDR2 is FYNNEI in the germline V gene. The CDR3 loop spans 12 amino acids. J was trimmed by 4 bases and V by 3 bases; bases with no gene match: 0. Sequencing used immunoSEQ v3. TCRdb's copy holds only in-frame clones and misses some; the assay was immunoSEQ multiplex PCR. The data show about 50,000 clones, with 70% to 90% seen just once and 4% to 6% held by the top ten. This receptor was obtained from a person aged 30 to 80 with non-small cell lung cancer. The chain couples TRBV2 to TRBJ2-7, with 7 nucleotides matching TRBD1. The specimen comprised blood, sampled at baseline. The CDR3 reads CASSEGQYEQYF. The CDR3 nucleotides are TGTGCCAGCAGTGAGGGACAGTACGAGCAGTACTTC.